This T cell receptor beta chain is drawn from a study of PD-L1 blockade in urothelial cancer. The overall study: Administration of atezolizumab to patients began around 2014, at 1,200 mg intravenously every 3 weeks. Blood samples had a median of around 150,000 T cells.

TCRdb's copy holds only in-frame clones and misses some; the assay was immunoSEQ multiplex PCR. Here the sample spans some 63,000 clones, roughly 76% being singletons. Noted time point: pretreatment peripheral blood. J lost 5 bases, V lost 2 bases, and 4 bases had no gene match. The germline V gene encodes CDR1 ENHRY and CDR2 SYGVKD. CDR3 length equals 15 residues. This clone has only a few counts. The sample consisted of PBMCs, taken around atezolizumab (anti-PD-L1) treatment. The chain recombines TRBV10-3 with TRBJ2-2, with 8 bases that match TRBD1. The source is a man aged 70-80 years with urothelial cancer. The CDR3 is CAISERTGTTGELFF. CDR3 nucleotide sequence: TGTGCCATCAGTGAGCGGACAGGGACGACCGGGGAGCTGTTTTTT.